The clone carrying this TCR beta chain appeared many times. Its cognate antigen is unknown. The length of the CDR3 is 10 residues. The 5'RACE template-switching step produced TCR cDNA and added a universal primer site and UMIs. TCRdb reprocessed the 5' RACE reads with MiXCR, giving one entry per CDR3 protein. The profile covers under 200,000 distinct CDR3 sequences, with almost 7% appearing a single time and 2.5% to 3% taken by the ten largest. This sample is drawn from a study of T cells after yellow fever vaccination. Study-level points and caveats: A large majority of primary-vaccination clones showed up again after the booster (roughly 96% CD4, around 90% CD8). The appearance of a small share of clonotypes in both CD4 and CD8 compartments was observed.

The chain recombines TRBV21-1 with TRBJ2-7; TRBD1 reflects the table's D call only, with no check against the DNA. TRBV21-1 is annotated as a pseudogene. The sequencing used CD4+ T cells sorted from PBMCs, collected 5 days after the first yellow fever vaccination. The receptor was isolated from a man aged 18 to 30 who received the YFV17D yellow fever vaccine. The CDR3 sequence: CASPGAPQYF. The CDR3 DNA is TGTGCCAGCCCTGGAGCCCCGCAGTACTTC.